One T cell receptor beta chain is described in this entry. As originally analysed: Amplification of reference gene primers provided the estimated nucleated cell counts. Here immunoSEQ multiplex PCR was the method, and the copy in TCRdb shows in-frame clones only, minus some. The D gene and trimming were derived from the DNA, and the V and J assignments and clone size from that table. Of about 400,000 clones listed, roughly nine tenths are singletons. This record belongs to a study of blood T cell repertoires in COVID-19. For the study at large: COVID-19 samples from acute and convalescent phases originated in the United States, Italy and Spain.

The CDR3 is 16 amino acids. J was trimmed by 3 bases and V by 1 base; bases with no gene match: 7. Germline-derived CDR1 and CDR2 are SGHAT and FQNNGV. The study drew participants aged about 18 to 89 years from fewer than 30 US areas. The chain recombines TRBV11-2 with TRBJ2-7; 9 bases agree with TRBD2. The material sequenced was PBMCs or T cells enriched from blood (not recorded which). The clonotype comes from a woman in her twenties or thirties who had recovered from COVID-19. The CDR3 loop is CASSLVRPSGIYEQYF. The CDR3 DNA follows: TGTGCCAGCAGCTTAGTACGCCCTAGCGGGATCTACGAGCAGTACTTC.